A single sample is the source of the 7 T cell receptor beta chains below, sequenced in a study of blood T cell repertoires in COVID-19. Measured with immunoSEQ multiplex PCR; TCRdb has only the in-frame clones, and not every one. Counted here are around 180,000 clones, about 81% occurring once; the ten biggest clones make up 12%. The material sequenced was peripheral blood. These receptors all stem from a woman aged 80 or older with COVID-19, enrolled during active disease.

There are a few counts of this clone. DNA for the CDR3: TGTGCCAGCAGCTCCCCCCCAGCCCCATCGACAGTCAACACTGAAGCTTTCTTT. Translation gives CASSSPPAPSTVNTEAFF. V is TRBV7-2 and J is TRBJ1-1; D possibly corresponds to TRBD1 (5 bases). V shed 4 bases and J shed 2 bases, with 23 bases lying between them. Germline V gene lookup returns CDR1 SGHTA and CDR2 FQGNSA. This CDR3 is built from 18 residues.

V usage is TRBV5-4 and J usage is TRBJ2-1; TRBD2 is a possible D gene (5 bases). CDR1 is SGHNT, CDR2 YYREEE, per germline (reference sequence). V lost 3 bases, J lost 7 bases, and 20 bases lay in between. The CDR3 runs to 16 residues. The CDR3, as DNA: TGTGCCAGCAGCTCCGATCCGGGGTATGGCGGGAATGAGCAGTTCTTC. Its protein is CASSSDPGYGGNEQFF.

This clone was recorded a few times. The V call is TRBV5-1, the J call TRBJ2-5; D may be TRBD1 (6 bases). This CDR3 has 15 amino acids. V was clipped by 8 bases and J by 7 bases, with 24 bases between them. In germline, CDR1 is SGHRS, CDR2 YFSETQ. The CDR3 protein is CASQPRVGADGTQYF. CDR3 coding DNA: TGCGCCAGTCAGCCTAGGGTGGGGGCCGACGGGACCCAGTACTTC. The complete variable domain, with remaining parts taken from reference TRBV5-1 and TRBJ2-5, reads KAGVTQTPRYLIKTRGQQVTLSCSPISGHRSVSWYQQTPGQGLQFLFEYFSETQRNKGNFPGRFSGRQFSNSRSEMNVSTLELGDSALYLCASQPRVGADGTQYFGPGTRLLVL.

V is TRBV7-9 and J is TRBJ2-1, with D possibly TRBD2 on 6 matching bases. Germline assignment: CDR1 SEHNR and CDR2 FQNEAQ (reference sequence). Between the trimmed V and J ends, which lost 6 bases and 3 bases, there was a span of 18 bases. The CDR3 consists of 16 residues. The CDR3 region is CASRFGGPTRYNEQFF. For the CDR3, the DNA is TGTGCCAGCAGATTTGGAGGGCCGACCCGCTACAATGAGCAGTTCTTC. Full variable domain (missing parts from reference TRBV7-9 and TRBJ2-1): DTGVSQNPRHKITKRGQNVTFRCDPISEHNRLYWYRQTLGQGPEFLTYFQNEAQLEKSRLLSDRFSAERPKGSFSTLEIQRTEQGDSAMYLCASRFGGPTRYNEQFFGPGTRLTVL.

This sequence joins TRBV2 and TRBJ1-1; 11 bases are shared with TRBD1. The germline V gene has CDR1 SNHLY and CDR2 FYNNEI. The CDR3 extends over 15 amino acids. V was clipped by 5 bases and J by 4 bases; unmatched bases: 6. CDR3 amino acids: CASSLYGQGATEAFF. CDR3 sequence (DNA): TGTGCCAGCAGTCTTTACGGACAGGGGGCCACTGAAGCTTTCTTT.

The rearrangement links TRBV24-1 to TRBJ2-1; D perhaps matches TRBD1 (5 bases). CDR3 size: 16 residues. Germline V gives CDR1 KGHDR, CDR2 SFDVKD. With 0 bases removed from V and 3 bases from J, the gap between germline ends came to 11 bases. The chain's CDR3 is CATSDLRQGYYNEQFF. As DNA, the CDR3 is TGTGCCACCAGTGATTTGCGGCAGGGTTACTACAATGAGCAGTTCTTC.

The CDR3 sequence: CASSQVAGSSYNEQFF. CDR3 DNA: TGTGCCAGCAGCCAAGTCGCGGGTAGCTCCTACAATGAGCAGTTCTTC. This rearrangement joins TRBV3-1 (or the pseudogene TRBV3-2) to TRBJ2-1, with D perhaps matching TRBD2 (5 bases). Looked up from germline, CDR1 is LGHDT and CDR2 is YNNKEL (reference sequence). CDR3 length: 16 amino acids. Trimming removed 1 base from V and 0 bases from J, with 10 bases in between.